The 28 T cell receptor beta chains below were found in one sample sequenced in a study of shared T cell receptors in the human thymus (dated by TCRdb to about 2021). The library relied on the immunoSEQ multiplex PCR assay. TCRdb stores this immuneACCESS table with in-frame sequences only. Part of the clones is absent; in the studies checked, under half of the shortfall reflects unresolved V genes, and no reason is known for the rest. The sample contains 600,000 to 900,000 clones, 75% to 90% of them found a single time. Of the sample, 0.0095% to 0.013% is held by the ten largest clones. A further study also used this sample, focusing on human thymus T cells.

Sequencing input: thymocytes. These receptors came from a girl under two years old with a congenital heart defect. Donor details come from another sample of the same person, matched by shared clones.

This clone was counted a few times. V gene TRBV29-1 combines with J gene TRBJ2-5; 8 bases align to TRBD2. V lost 0 bases and J lost 4; bases outside the gene matches: 10. This CDR3 is 16 amino acids long. Germline V gene sequence: CDR1 SQVTM, CDR2 ANQGSEA. This CDR3 reads CSVEDLGGGRLETQYF. The CDR3 DNA reads as TGCAGCGTTGAAGATCTTGGCGGGGGGAGGCTAGAGACCCAGTACTTC.

This clone was picked up a small number of times. V usage is TRBV18 and J usage is TRBJ2-3; the D gene is possibly TRBD1 (6 bases). V was pared by 1 base and J by 0 bases, with 11 bases between. In germline, CDR1 is KGHSH, CDR2 LQKENI. This CDR3 is 16 amino acids long. The CDR3 sequence: CASSPRRDISTDTQYF. As DNA, the CDR3 is TGTGCCAGCTCACCACGCCGGGACATTAGCACAGATACGCAGTATTTT.

The chain uses TRBV6-5 and TRBJ1-1; D call uncertain. V lost 6 bases and J lost 5, with 16 bases in between. This CDR3 spans 14 amino acids. Germline V CDR1 and CDR2: MNHEY, SVGAGI. Here the CDR3 reads CASRPPVGRTEAFF. CDR3 coding DNA: TGTGCCAGCAGACCTCCCGTTGGTCGGACTGAAGCTTTCTTT.

CDR3 in amino acids: CASSQGSDTLNTEAFF. The CDR3 region has the DNA TGTGCCAGCAGCCAAGGTTCGGACACTCTGAACACTGAAGCTTTCTTT. The V call is TRBV14, the J call TRBJ1-1; TRBD1 is a possible D gene (5 bases). CDR3 length: 16 amino acids. CDR1 is SGHDN, CDR2 FVKESK, per germline. V was shortened by 1 base and J by 0 bases, with 12 bases between the two germline ends.

This clone was counted a few times. The chain joins TRBV9 to TRBJ2-7, with TRBD2 matching 12 bases. Per the germline V gene, CDR1 is SGDLS and CDR2 is YYNGEE. With 3 bases clipped from V and 7 bases from J, the junction kept 11 bases outside the gene matches. The CDR3 has 16 residues. CDR3 bases: TGTGCCAGCAGCGGACGTTTGGGACTAGCGGGTGAGGAGCAGTACTTC. Its protein is CASSGRLGLAGEEQYF.

This clone was counted a single time. The genes are TRBV30 and TRBJ1-1; 7 bases align to TRBD1. The J segment lost 5 bases and the V segment lost 8 bases, leaving 8 bases of the junction unmatched. CDR3 length equals 12 residues. Germline assignment: CDR1 GTSNPN and CDR2 SVGIG (reference sequence). DNA of the CDR3: TGTGCCGGGGACAGTGGGAAAACTGAAGCTTTCTTT. This translates into CAGDSGKTEAFF.

DNA of the CDR3: TGTGCCAGCAGCTTCGCCGGACAGGGTAACGAAAAACTGTTTTTT. Translated, it gives CASSFAGQGNEKLFF. V gene TRBV7-8 combines with J gene TRBJ1-4; TRBD1 aligns across 8 bases. The CDR3 runs to 15 residues. Per the germline V gene, CDR1 is SGHVS and CDR2 is FQNEAQ. The trim removed 3 bases at V and 8 bases at J, leaving 8 bases unmatched.

The chain combines TRBV2 with TRBJ2-7; possibly TRBD1 for D (6 bases). Germline loops: CDR1 SNHLY, CDR2 FYNNEI. V was shortened by 7 bases and J by 2 bases, with 9 bases between the two germline ends. CDR3 size: 12 residues. The CDR3 spells CASTRDTYEQYF. The CDR3 nucleotides are TGTGCCAGCACCCGGGACACCTACGAGCAGTACTTC.

V gene TRBV7-6 combines with J gene TRBJ2-1, with TRBD2 identical over 12 bases. Per germline, CDR1 SGHVS and CDR2 FNYEAQ. The CDR3 has 14 amino acids. V trimming: 9 bases; J trimming: 5 bases; junction bases outside the gene matches: 5. CDR3 in amino acids: CASTRLAGDNEQFF. CDR3 nucleotide sequence: TGTGCCAGTACCAGACTAGCGGGGGACAATGAGCAGTTCTTC.

J is TRBJ1-2 and V is TRBV10-3; no reliable D call. The V end was cut by 6 bases, the J end by 5 bases, with 13 bases between. The CDR3 length is 13 residues. CDR1 ENHRY and CDR2 SYGVKD come from the germline V gene. The DNA of the CDR3 is TGTGCCATCAGATCCCAAGGAGGGTATGGCTACACCTTC. Translation gives CAIRSQGGYGYTF.

The chain has TRBV4-1 and TRBJ1-1, with D unresolved. V shed 4 bases and J shed 1 base, with 13 bases lying between them. CDR1 and CDR2 (germline): MGHRA, YSYEKL. This CDR3 comprises 15 residues. CDR3 bases: TGCGCCAGCAGCCCCCGGGTCTCGGGGAACACTGAAGCTTTCTTT. Translated, it gives CASSPRVSGNTEAFF.

The chain couples TRBV6-6 to TRBJ2-3; D is ambiguous. The CDR3 totals 15 residues. CDR1 is MNHNY and CDR2 is SVGAGI in the germline V gene (reference sequence). Deletions cut 0 bases from V and 0 bases from J, with 7 bases between. The CDR3 is CASSYSRWSTDTQYF. The DNA for the CDR3 is TGTGCCAGCAGTTACTCGAGATGGAGCACAGATACGCAGTATTTT.

CDR3 loop: CAWSWGGVNTEAFF. The DNA for the CDR3 is TGTGCCTGGAGTTGGGGAGGGGTGAACACTGAAGCTTTCTTT. The gene calls are TRBV30 and TRBJ1-1, with D possibly TRBD1 on 5 matching bases. The CDR3 extends over 14 amino acids. Trimming took off 2 bases at V and 0 bases at J, with 10 bases between the two ends. The germline gives CDR1 GTSNPN, CDR2 SVGIG (reference sequence).

This rearrangement joins TRBV7-2 to TRBJ1-4; a possible D gene is TRBD1 (5 bases). The CDR3 loop spans 18 amino acids. The V and J ends lost 4 bases and 8 bases respectively, with 26 bases between them. CDR1 is SGHTA, CDR2 FQGNSA, per germline. The CDR3 coding sequence is TGTGCCAGCAGCTCAACCATGACGGATCAGTGGAGGGGAGAAAAACTGTTTTTT. This encodes CASSSTMTDQWRGEKLFF.

This clone has only one observation. The chain recombines TRBV6-5 with TRBJ1-2; possible D gene TRBD1, 6 bases. The CDR3 loop spans 16 amino acids. Germline V gene sequence: CDR1 MNHEY, CDR2 SVGAGI. Trimming took 2 bases from V and 0 from J, leaving 13 bases between them. CDR3 sequence reads: CASSYVQGTPNYGYTF. The CDR3 bases are TGTGCCAGCAGTTACGTGCAGGGGACCCCTAACTATGGCTACACCTTC.

The chain combines TRBV6-1 with TRBJ2-7; D gene unclear. The germline V gene has CDR1 MNHNS and CDR2 SASEGT. V was clipped by 7 bases and J by 3 bases, with 13 bases between them. The CDR3 totals 13 residues. This CDR3 is CASTGGQIYEQYF. DNA for the CDR3: TGTGCCAGCACCGGTGGGCAAATCTACGAGCAGTACTTC.

This sequence joins TRBV27 and TRBJ2-7; a weak D match, TRBD1 (5 bases). The CDR3 is made up of 14 amino acids. Trimming removed 3 bases from V and 4 bases from J, with 13 bases in between. Per germline, CDR1 MNHEY and CDR2 SMNVEV (reference sequence). Here the CDR3 reads CASSLAGKRYEQYF. DNA of the CDR3: TGTGCCAGCAGTTTGGCAGGGAAAAGATACGAGCAGTACTTC.

The chain links TRBV5-1 to TRBJ2-3, with 14 bases fitting TRBD2. Losses at the gene ends were 4 bases for V and 6 bases for J; bases not matched to a gene: 7. In germline, CDR1 is SGHRS, CDR2 YFSETQ. The CDR3 is 16 amino acids. CDR3 amino acids: CASSGAGLAGDDTQYF. The CDR3 nucleotides are TGCGCCAGCAGCGGGGCGGGACTAGCGGGGGACGATACGCAGTATTTT.

The chain carries TRBV6-1 and TRBJ2-7, with 7 bases lining up with TRBD1. V trimming: 6 bases; J trimming: 3 bases; junction bases outside the gene matches: 11. Germline V CDR1 and CDR2: MNHNS, SASEGT. CDR3 length: 15 amino acids. The CDR3 DNA follows: TGTGCCAGCAGCACGTTCGGACAGGCTGACTACGAGCAGTACTTC. Translation gives CASSTFGQADYEQYF.

This chain connects TRBV6-4 to TRBJ1-6; D not resolved. The CDR3 loop spans 13 amino acids. Germline CDR1 reads MRHNA; CDR2 reads SNTAGT. Trimming removed 8 bases from V and 7 bases from J, with 12 bases in between. This chain's CDR3 is CASATNSNSPLHF. The CDR3 DNA is TGTGCCAGCGCCACCAACAGCAATTCACCCCTCCACTTT.

This clone was picked up one time. The chain carries TRBV5-1 and TRBJ1-2, with 8 nucleotides matching TRBD1. After removal of 4 bases from V and 6 bases from J, the junction contained 5 bases not matched to a gene. The CDR3 covers 13 residues. CDR1 is SGHRS and CDR2 is YFSETQ in the germline V gene. The CDR3 loop reads CASSIPGQDGYTF. CDR3 coding DNA: TGCGCCAGCAGCATACCGGGACAGGATGGCTACACCTTC.

This chain connects TRBV11-1 to TRBJ2-7; the match to TRBD1 covers 7 bases. Trimming cost V 2 bases and J 2 bases; bases outside gene matches: 6. Germline CDR1 SGHAT, CDR2 FQDESV (reference sequence). CDR3 length equals 15 residues. This CDR3 is CASSLIGTAAYEQYF. The CDR3 DNA follows: TGTGCCAGCAGCTTAATTGGGACAGCCGCCTACGAGCAGTACTTC.

The V gene is TRBV7-2, the J gene TRBJ2-3; 14 bases are shared with TRBD2. The CDR3 extends over 19 amino acids. Per the germline V gene, CDR1 is SGHTA and CDR2 is FQGNSA. V was clipped by 5 bases and J by 2 bases; unmatched bases: 12. Here the CDR3 reads CASSLGTSGGPYSTDTQYF. In DNA, the CDR3 is TGTGCCAGCAGCCTCGGGACTAGCGGGGGCCCTTACTCCACAGATACGCAGTATTTT.

This chain joins TRBV6-5 and TRBJ2-1; no clear D gene. Germline CDR1 MNHEY, CDR2 SVGAGI. There are 15 residues in the CDR3. V dropped 4 bases and J dropped 9 bases, with 19 bases sitting between them. This CDR3 reads CASSSSRAARGEQFF. The DNA for the CDR3 is TGTGCCAGCAGTTCATCGCGTGCGGCCCGCGGTGAGCAGTTCTTC.

This chain joins TRBV7-9 and TRBJ1-2; D is unclear. The CDR3 extends over 14 amino acids. Germline lookup yields CDR1 SEHNR and CDR2 FQNEAQ (reference sequence). The V and J ends lost 3 bases and 8 bases respectively, with 16 bases between them. In DNA, the CDR3 is TGTGCCAGCAGCTTGAGGCCCTTAGGATACGGCTACACCTTC. Its protein is CASSLRPLGYGYTF.

This chain joins TRBV15 and TRBJ2-5; weak D call: TRBD2 (7 bases). The V end lost 1 base, the J end lost 5 bases, and 29 bases lay between the germline ends. In germline, CDR1 is LNHNV, CDR2 YYDKDF (reference sequence). CDR3 size: 20 residues. CDR3 amino acids: CATSRGVWPGAGAHGETQYF. The CDR3 DNA reads as TGTGCCACCAGCAGAGGCGTGTGGCCGGGCGCGGGGGCGCATGGGGAGACCCAGTACTTC.

This chain connects TRBV6-1 to TRBJ2-1, with D unresolved. With 6 bases removed from V and 0 bases from J, the gap between germline ends came to 12 bases. CDR3 size: 15 residues. CDR1 is MNHNS, CDR2 SASEGT, per germline. The CDR3 sequence: CASRPMRSSYNEQFF. CDR3 bases: TGTGCCAGCAGGCCCATGCGTAGCTCCTACAATGAGCAGTTCTTC.

The rearrangement uses TRBV5-6 and TRBJ2-7, with D perhaps matching TRBD1 (5 bases). The CDR3 runs 14 residues. Germline loops: CDR1 SGHDT, CDR2 YYEEEE. The V end lost 4 bases, the J end lost 2 bases, and 13 bases lay between the germline ends. This chain's CDR3 is CASSIAGSPYEQYF. CDR3 coding DNA: TGTGCCAGCAGCATAGCAGGGTCGCCCTACGAGCAGTACTTC.